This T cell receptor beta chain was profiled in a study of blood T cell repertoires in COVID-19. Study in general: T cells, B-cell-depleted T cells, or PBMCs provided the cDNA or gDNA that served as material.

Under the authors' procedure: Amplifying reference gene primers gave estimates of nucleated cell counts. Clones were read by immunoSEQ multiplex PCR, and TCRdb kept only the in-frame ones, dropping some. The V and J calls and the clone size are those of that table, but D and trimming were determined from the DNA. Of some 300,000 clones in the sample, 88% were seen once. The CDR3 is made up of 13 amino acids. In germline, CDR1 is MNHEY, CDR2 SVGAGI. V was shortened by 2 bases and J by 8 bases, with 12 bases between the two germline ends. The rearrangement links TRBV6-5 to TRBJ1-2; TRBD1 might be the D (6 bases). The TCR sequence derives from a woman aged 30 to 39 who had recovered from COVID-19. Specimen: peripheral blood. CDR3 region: CASSYGGTSGYTF. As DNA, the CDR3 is TGTGCCAGCAGTTACGGGGGCACGAGCGGCTACACCTTC.